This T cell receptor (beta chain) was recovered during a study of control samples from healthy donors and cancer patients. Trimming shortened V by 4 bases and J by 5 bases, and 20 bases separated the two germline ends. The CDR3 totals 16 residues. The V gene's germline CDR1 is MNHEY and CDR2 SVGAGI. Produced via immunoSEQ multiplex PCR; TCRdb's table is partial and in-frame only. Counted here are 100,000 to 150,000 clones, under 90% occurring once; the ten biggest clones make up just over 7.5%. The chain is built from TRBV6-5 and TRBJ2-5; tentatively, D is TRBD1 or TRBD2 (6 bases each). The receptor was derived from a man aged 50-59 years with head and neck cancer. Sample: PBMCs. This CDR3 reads CASSFALGGGGETQYF. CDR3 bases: TGTGCCAGCAGTTTCGCCCTAGGGGGTGGAGGGGAGACCCAGTACTTC.